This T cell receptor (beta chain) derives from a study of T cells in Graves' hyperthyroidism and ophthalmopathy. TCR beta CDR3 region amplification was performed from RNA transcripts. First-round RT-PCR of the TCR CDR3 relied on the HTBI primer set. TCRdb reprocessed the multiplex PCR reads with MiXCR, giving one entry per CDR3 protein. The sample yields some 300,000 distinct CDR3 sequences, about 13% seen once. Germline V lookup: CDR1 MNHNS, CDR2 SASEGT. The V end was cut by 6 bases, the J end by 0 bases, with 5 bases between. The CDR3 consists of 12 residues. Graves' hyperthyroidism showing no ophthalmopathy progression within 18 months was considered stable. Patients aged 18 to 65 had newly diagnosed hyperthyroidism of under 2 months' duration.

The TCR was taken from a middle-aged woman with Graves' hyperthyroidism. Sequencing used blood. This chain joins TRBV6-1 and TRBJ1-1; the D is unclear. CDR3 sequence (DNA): TGTGCCAGCAGGGAGGTGAACACTGAAGCTTTCTTT. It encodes CASREVNTEAFF.